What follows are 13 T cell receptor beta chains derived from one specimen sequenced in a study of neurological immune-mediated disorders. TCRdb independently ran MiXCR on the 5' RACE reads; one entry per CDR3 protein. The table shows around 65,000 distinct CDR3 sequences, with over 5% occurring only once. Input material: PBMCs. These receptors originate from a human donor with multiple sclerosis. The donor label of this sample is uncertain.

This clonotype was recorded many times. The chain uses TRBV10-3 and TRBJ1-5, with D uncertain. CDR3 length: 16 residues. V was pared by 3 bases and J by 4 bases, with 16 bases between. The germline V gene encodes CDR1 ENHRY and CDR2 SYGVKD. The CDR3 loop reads CAISDRAGGGNQPQHF. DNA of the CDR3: TGTGCCATCAGTGATAGGGCCGGAGGAGGGAATCAGCCCCAGCATTTT.

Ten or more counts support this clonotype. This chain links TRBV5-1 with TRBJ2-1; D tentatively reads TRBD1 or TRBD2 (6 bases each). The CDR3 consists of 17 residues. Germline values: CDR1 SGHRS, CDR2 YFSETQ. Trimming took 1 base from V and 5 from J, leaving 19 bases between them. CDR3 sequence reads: CASSLFPGAGRNNEQFF. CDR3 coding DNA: TGCGCCAGCAGCTTGTTTCCGGGGGCGGGAAGAAACAATGAGCAGTTCTTC.

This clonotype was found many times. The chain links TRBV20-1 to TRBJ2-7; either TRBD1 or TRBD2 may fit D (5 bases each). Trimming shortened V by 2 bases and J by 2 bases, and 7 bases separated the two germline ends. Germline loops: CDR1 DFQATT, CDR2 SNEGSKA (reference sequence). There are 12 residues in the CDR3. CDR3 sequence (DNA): TGCAGTGCTAGAAGGGGAGCCTACGAGCAGTACTTC. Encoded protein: CSARRGAYEQYF.

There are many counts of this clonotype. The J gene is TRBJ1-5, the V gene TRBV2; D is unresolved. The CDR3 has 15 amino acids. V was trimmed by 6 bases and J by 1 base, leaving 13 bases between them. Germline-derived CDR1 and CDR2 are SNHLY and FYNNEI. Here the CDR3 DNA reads TGTGCCAGCAGGCAGACACGTGAGAGCAATCAGCCCCAGCATTTT. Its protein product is CASRQTRESNQPQHF.

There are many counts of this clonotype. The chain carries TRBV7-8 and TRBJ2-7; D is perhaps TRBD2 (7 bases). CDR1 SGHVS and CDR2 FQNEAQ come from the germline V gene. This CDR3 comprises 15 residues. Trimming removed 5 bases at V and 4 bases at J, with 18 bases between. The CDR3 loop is CASSPKGGFGYEQYF. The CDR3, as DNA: TGTGCCAGCAGCCCCAAGGGGGGGTTCGGGTACGAGCAGTACTTC.

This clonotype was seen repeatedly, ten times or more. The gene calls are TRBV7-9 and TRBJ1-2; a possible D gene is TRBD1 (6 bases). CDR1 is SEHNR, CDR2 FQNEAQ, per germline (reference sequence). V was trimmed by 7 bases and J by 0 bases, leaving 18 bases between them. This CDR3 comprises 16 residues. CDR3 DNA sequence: TGTGCCAGCATCAGGGACGGACAGTTTCCTAACTATGGCTACACCTTC. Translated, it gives CASIRDGQFPNYGYTF.

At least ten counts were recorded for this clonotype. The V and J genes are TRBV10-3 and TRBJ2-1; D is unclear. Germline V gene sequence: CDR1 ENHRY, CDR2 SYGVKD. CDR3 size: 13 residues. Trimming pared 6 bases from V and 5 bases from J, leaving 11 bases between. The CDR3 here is CAISPRMDNEQFF. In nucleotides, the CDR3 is TGTGCCATCAGCCCCCGGATGGACAATGAGCAGTTCTTC.

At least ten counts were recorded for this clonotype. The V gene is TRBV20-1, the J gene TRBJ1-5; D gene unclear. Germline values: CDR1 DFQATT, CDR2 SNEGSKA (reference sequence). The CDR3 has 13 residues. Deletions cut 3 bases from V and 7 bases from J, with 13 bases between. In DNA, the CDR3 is TGCAGTGCTAGCACCTCGTCTAGGCAGCCCCAGCATTTT. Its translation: CSASTSSRQPQHF.

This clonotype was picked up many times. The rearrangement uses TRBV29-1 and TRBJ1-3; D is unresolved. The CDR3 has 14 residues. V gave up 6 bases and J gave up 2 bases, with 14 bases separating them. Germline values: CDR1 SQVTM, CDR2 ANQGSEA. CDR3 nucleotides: TGCAGCGTAAAACGAGATACTACTGGAAACACCATATATTTT. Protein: CSVKRDTTGNTIYF.

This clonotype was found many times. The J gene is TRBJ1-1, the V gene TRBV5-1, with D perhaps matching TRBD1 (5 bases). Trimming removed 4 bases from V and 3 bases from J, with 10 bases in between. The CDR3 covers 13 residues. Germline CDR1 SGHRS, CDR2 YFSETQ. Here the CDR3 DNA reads TGCGCCAGCAGCACTGGGACGGACACTGAAGCTTTCTTT. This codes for CASSTGTDTEAFF.

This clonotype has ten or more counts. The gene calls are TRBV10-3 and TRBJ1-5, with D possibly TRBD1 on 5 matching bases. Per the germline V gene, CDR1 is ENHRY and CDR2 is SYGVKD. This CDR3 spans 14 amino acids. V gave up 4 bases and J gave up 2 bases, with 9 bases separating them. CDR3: CAISVGGGNQPQHF. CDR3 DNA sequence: TGTGCCATCAGTGTCGGGGGAGGCAATCAGCCCCAGCATTTT.

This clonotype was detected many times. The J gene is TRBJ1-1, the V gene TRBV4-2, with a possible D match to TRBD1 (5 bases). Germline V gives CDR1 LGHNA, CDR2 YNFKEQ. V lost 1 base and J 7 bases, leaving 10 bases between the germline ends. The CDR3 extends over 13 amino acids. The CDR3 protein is CASSQGSGGEAFF. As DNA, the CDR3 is TGTGCCAGCAGCCAAGGATCTGGGGGTGAAGCTTTCTTT.

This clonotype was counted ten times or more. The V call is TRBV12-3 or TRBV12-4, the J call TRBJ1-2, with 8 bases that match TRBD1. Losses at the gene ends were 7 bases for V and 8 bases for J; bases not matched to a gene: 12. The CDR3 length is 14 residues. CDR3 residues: CASILHTGGGGYTF. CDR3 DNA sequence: TGTGCCAGCATCCTCCACACAGGGGGGGGCGGCTACACCTTC.